Following are 20 T cell receptor beta chains from one sample sequenced in a study of graft-versus-host responses after intestinal transplantation. Researchers processed graft tissue to release intraepithelial and lamina propria lymphocytes. The table came from immunoSEQ multiplex PCR; TCRdb's copy has only in-frame clones and leaves some out. The repertoire consists of more than 50,000 clones, with about nine tenths occurring once and the leading ten covering more than 1.5%. The sequencing here drew on ileum tissue, taken less than 400 days after transplant. These receptors were collected from a human patient who received an intestinal transplant, so some T cells may come from the graft donor.

The chain has TRBV25-1 and TRBJ2-3; 11 bases map to TRBD2. The V gene end was trimmed by 2 bases and the J gene end by 1 base; junction bases not matched to a gene: 5. Looked up from germline, CDR1 is MGHDK and CDR2 is SYGVNS. The CDR3 contains 17 residues. The CDR3 DNA is TGTGCCAGCAGTGAACTCACTAGCGGGGGCCGCACAGATACGCAGTATTTT. Its protein is CASSELTSGGRTDTQYF.

The chain uses TRBV27 and TRBJ2-7, with TRBD2 matching over 13 bases. V lost 6 bases, J lost 6 bases, and 5 bases stayed unmatched. CDR3 length: 14 residues. The V gene's germline CDR1 is MNHEY and CDR2 SMNVEV (reference sequence). The CDR3 here is CASSHGLAGAEQYF. The DNA for the CDR3 is TGTGCCAGCAGCCACGGACTAGCGGGAGCCGAGCAGTACTTC.

The chain uses TRBV29-1 and TRBJ1-2; 8 nucleotides align to TRBD1. Germline V gene data show CDR1 as SQVTM and CDR2 as ANQGSEA. This CDR3 region has 14 residues. V lost 5 bases and J lost 3; bases outside the gene matches: 8. The CDR3 loop reads CSVFRQGWDYGYTF. CDR3 bases: TGCAGCGTTTTTCGACAGGGGTGGGACTATGGCTACACCTTC.

V is TRBV4-2 and J is TRBJ2-3; 7 nucleotides line up with TRBD1. V dropped 1 base and J dropped 2; count of bases not matched to a gene: 6. In germline, CDR1 is LGHNA, CDR2 YNFKEQ. The CDR3 is 16 amino acids. The CDR3 DNA reads TGTGCCAGCAGCCAAGGGACAGGACCAACCACAGATACGCAGTATTTT. Translated, it gives CASSQGTGPTTDTQYF.

The V gene is TRBV7-9, the J gene TRBJ1-1, with D unresolved. Between the trimmed V and J ends, which lost 7 bases and 5 bases, there was a span of 11 bases. The CDR3 is 12 amino acids. Germline V lookup: CDR1 SEHNR, CDR2 FQNEAQ (reference sequence). CDR3 bases: TGTGCCAGCACCATTGGAGGGACTGAAGCTTTCTTT. Protein sequence: CASTIGGTEAFF. Together with reference TRBV7-9 and TRBJ1-1, the CDR3 gives the full variable domain: DTGVSQNPRHKITKRGQNVTFRCDPISEHNRLYWYRQTLGQGPEFLTYFQNEAQLEKSRLLSDRFSAERPKGSFSTLEIQRTEQGDSAMYLCASTIGGTEAFFGQGTRLTVV.

This chain joins TRBV7-6 and TRBJ2-2; tentatively, D is TRBD1 (6 bases). CDR1 and CDR2 from the germline V gene are SGHVS and FNYEAQ. V lost 5 bases and J 2 bases, leaving 18 bases between the germline ends. The CDR3 length is 17 residues. The CDR3 is CASSKQGSALNTGELFF. The CDR3 region has the DNA TGTGCCAGCAGCAAACAGGGTTCCGCCCTTAACACCGGGGAGCTGTTTTTT.

The chain is built from TRBV11-1 and TRBJ2-5, with 10 positions matching TRBD1. The J call may be mistaken, given a closer DNA end match to TRBJ2-7. The germline V gene encodes CDR1 SGHAT and CDR2 FQDESV (reference sequence). The CDR3 is 14 amino acids. The CDR3 nucleotides read TGTGCCAGCAGCTTGGACAGGGGGTCCTACGAGCAGTACTTC. It is translated as CASSLDRGSYEQYF.

This rearrangement joins TRBV28 to TRBJ2-1, with no clear D. CDR3 length: 13 amino acids. Trimming cost V 3 bases and J 4 bases, with 7 bases left between them. Per the germline V gene, CDR1 is MDHEN and CDR2 is SYDVKM. The CDR3 bases are TGTGCCAGCAGTTTTAAACCGTACAATGAGCAGTTCTTC. Translation gives CASSFKPYNEQFF.

The V and J genes are TRBV7-9 and TRBJ1-1; perhaps TRBD1 as D (5 bases). The CDR3 totals 17 residues. Deletions cut 0 bases from V and 1 base from J, with 15 bases between. CDR1 is SEHNR and CDR2 is FQNEAQ in the germline V gene (reference sequence). The CDR3 bases are TGTGCCAGCAGCTTAGCGCTGGGGGAGGGGCAGAACACTGAAGCTTTCTTT. This sequence encodes CASSLALGEGQNTEAFF.

The genes are TRBV5-3 and TRBJ2-2, with 11 bases matching TRBD1. TRBV5-3 is labeled an ORF, and its function is uncertain. The CDR3 contains 17 residues. The ends lost 4 bases at V and 0 bases at J; junction bases unmatched: 5. CDR3 protein: CARSPGTGGTNTGELFF. CDR3 sequence (DNA): TGTGCCAGAAGCCCCGGGACAGGGGGAACGAACACCGGGGAGCTGTTTTTT.

J is TRBJ2-1 and V is TRBV5-6; D is tentatively TRBD1 or TRBD2 (5 bases each). Germline CDR1 is SGHDT and CDR2 is YYEEEE. CDR3 length equals 14 residues. Trimming pared 0 bases from V and 2 bases from J, leaving 6 bases between. CDR3 protein: CASSLVGAYNEQFF. The DNA for the CDR3 is TGTGCCAGCAGCTTGGTGGGGGCCTACAATGAGCAGTTCTTC.

The V gene is TRBV29-1, the J gene TRBJ2-2, with 8 bases fitting TRBD1. The CDR3 totals 12 residues. Germline V gene sequence: CDR1 SQVTM, CDR2 ANQGSEA. V lost 7 bases and J lost 6; bases outside the gene matches: 4. The CDR3 here is CSAGQGAGELFF. Here the CDR3 DNA reads TGCAGCGCCGGACAGGGAGCCGGGGAGCTGTTTTTT.

The rearrangement uses TRBV28 and TRBJ2-7; 8 bases match TRBD2. The CDR3 covers 13 residues. Germline CDR1 and CDR2: MDHEN and SYDVKM. Trimming cost V 5 bases and J 7 bases; bases outside gene matches: 7. The DNA of the CDR3 is TGTGCCAGCAGTACTAGCGGCCCTAGGGAGCAGTACTTC. It specifies CASSTSGPREQYF.

This clone was observed a single time. The chain is built from TRBV29-1 and TRBJ1-1, with a possible D match to TRBD1 (5 bases). CDR1 and CDR2 (germline): SQVTM, ANQGSEA. V was shortened by 6 bases and J by 5 bases, with 19 bases between the two germline ends. The CDR3 is 14 amino acids. DNA for the CDR3: TGCAGCGTCCTCCGGGGGGGGGTCAATACTGAAGCTTTCTTT. It translates to CSVLRGGVNTEAFF.

The chain employs TRBV18 and TRBJ2-3, with D tentatively TRBD1 or TRBD2 (5 bases each). V was pared by 3 bases and J by 1 base, with 14 bases between. This CDR3 spans 16 amino acids. Looked up from germline, CDR1 is KGHSH and CDR2 is LQKENI. The CDR3 DNA follows: TGTGCCAGCTCACCGGGACCTCCCCGGGGCACAGATACGCAGTATTTT. Amino acids: CASSPGPPRGTDTQYF.

V usage is TRBV7-2 and J usage is TRBJ2-7; TRBD1 matches 9 bases. With 1 base clipped from V and 3 bases from J, the junction kept 10 bases outside the gene matches. Germline V gene sequence: CDR1 SGHTA, CDR2 FQGNSA. This CDR3 region has 17 residues. The chain's CDR3 is CASSLEFPGQGGYEQYF. CDR3 sequence (DNA): TGTGCCAGCAGCTTAGAGTTCCCGGGACAGGGAGGCTACGAGCAGTACTTC.

V usage is TRBV14 and J usage is TRBJ1-1, with D unclear. V was shortened by 0 bases and J by 8 bases, with 7 bases between the two germline ends. In germline, CDR1 is SGHDN, CDR2 FVKESK. This CDR3 has 12 residues. The CDR3, as DNA: TGTGCCAGCAGCCAAGATTACAGAGAAGCTTTCTTT. Translating it yields CASSQDYREAFF. Complete variable domain (other parts from reference TRBV14 and TRBJ1-1): EAGVTQFPSHSVIEKGQTVTLRCDPISGHDNLYWYRRVMGKEIKFLLHFVKESKQDESGMPNNRFLAERTGGTYSTLKVQPAELEDSGVYFCASSQDYREAFFGQGTRLTVV.

The chain couples TRBV6-5 to TRBJ1-1; D unresolved. The germline CDR1 and CDR2 sequences are MNHEY and SVGAGI. Trimming pared 5 bases from V and 0 bases from J, leaving 7 bases between. The CDR3 runs to 13 residues. In DNA form, the CDR3 reads TGTGCCAGCAGTGCCCAGGTGAACACTGAAGCTTTCTTT. Amino acids: CASSAQVNTEAFF.

This clone was seen just once. The J gene is TRBJ2-4, the V gene TRBV9; D not resolved. The V end was cut by 10 bases, the J end by 4 bases, with 12 bases between. This CDR3 contains 12 residues. Germline CDR1 SGDLS, CDR2 YYNGEE. CDR3 DNA sequence: TGTGCCCTAAAGCTGACGAAAAACATTCAGTACTTC. Translated: CALKLTKNIQYF. Full variable domain (missing parts from reference TRBV9 and TRBJ2-4): DSGVTQTPKHLITATGQRVTLRCSPRSGDLSVYWYQQSLDQGLQFLIQYYNGEERAKGNILERFSAQQFPDLHSELNLSSLELGDSALYFCALKLTKNIQYFGAGTRLSVL.

This chain links TRBV11-3 with TRBJ2-1, with D perhaps TRBD1 or TRBD2 (5 bases each). CDR3 length: 12 amino acids. Germline V lookup: CDR1 SGHNT, CDR2 YENEEA. The V end lost 5 bases, the J end lost 6 bases, and 8 bases lay between the germline ends. CDR3 sequence: CASSGGINEQFF. In nucleotides, the CDR3 is TGTGCCAGCAGCGGGGGAATCAATGAGCAGTTCTTC.